These 7 T cell receptor beta chains came from one sample sequenced in a study of radiotherapy plus CTLA-4 blockade in lung cancer. The table came from immunoSEQ multiplex PCR; TCRdb's copy has only in-frame clones and leaves some out. The sample contains approximately 76,000 clones, more than 60% of which appear only once. This material consisted of peripheral blood, taken from a patient treated with radiotherapy plus ipilimumab. These receptor sequences come from a human donor with non-small cell lung cancer who had a partial response to radiotherapy plus ipilimumab. Some clones in this sample may be carry-over from other donors' samples.

This clone was seen a few times. The chain joins TRBV9 to TRBJ2-4, with D possibly TRBD2 on 6 matching bases. The germline gives CDR1 SGDLS, CDR2 YYNGEE. This CDR3 contains 13 residues. Trimming removed 3 bases from V and 9 bases from J, with 13 bases in between. The CDR3 coding sequence is TGTGCCAGCAGCGCGGGGAGGAGAGGCATTCAGTACTTC. Translation gives CASSAGRRGIQYF.

The chain recombines TRBV29-1 with TRBJ1-2; 9 nucleotides agree with TRBD1. Per germline, CDR1 SQVTM and CDR2 ANQGSEA. The CDR3 has 13 residues. J was trimmed by 4 bases and V by 6 bases; bases with no gene match: 6. The CDR3 loop is CSVGQGGGYGYTF. CDR3 DNA sequence: TGCAGCGTGGGACAGGGCGGCGGCTATGGCTACACCTTC.

This clone appeared a few times. The chain employs TRBV28 and TRBJ1-3, with D possibly being TRBD1 (5 bases). Germline V gene lookup returns CDR1 MDHEN and CDR2 SYDVKM. Trimming took off 7 bases at V and 1 base at J, with 11 bases between the two ends. The CDR3 is 14 residues long. CDR3 protein: CASTDGGSGNTIYF. For the CDR3, the DNA is TGTGCCAGCACCGACGGGGGTTCTGGAAACACCATATATTTT.

V is TRBV7-9 and J is TRBJ2-1; D is possibly TRBD1 (6 bases). The V and J ends lost 5 bases and 6 bases respectively, with 14 bases between them. CDR1 is SEHNR, CDR2 FQNEAQ, per germline (reference sequence). The CDR3 loop spans 14 amino acids. This CDR3 reads CASSHRTDANEQFF. As DNA, the CDR3 is TGTGCCAGCAGCCACCGGACAGACGCCAATGAGCAGTTCTTC.

The chain carries TRBV27 and TRBJ2-7; D perhaps matches TRBD2 (5 bases). Germline CDR1 is MNHEY and CDR2 is SMNVEV (reference sequence). The CDR3 covers 18 residues. V lost 3 bases, J lost 3 bases, and 24 bases lay in between. In nucleotides, the CDR3 is TGTGCCAGCAGTTTTTCCCTCGGTGCCGGCGGGTTGTACTACGAGCAGTACTTC. Protein product: CASSFSLGAGGLYYEQYF.

The rearrangement joins TRBV7-8 to TRBJ2-1; 13 nucleotides line up with TRBD2. CDR1 is SGHVS and CDR2 is FQNEAQ in the germline V gene. This CDR3 comprises 15 residues. The V gene end was trimmed by 5 bases and the J gene end by 8 bases; junction bases not matched to a gene: 6. The CDR3 bases are TGTGCCAGCAGCCCAGGGACTAGCGGGGCCCATGAGCAGTTCTTC. It is translated as CASSPGTSGAHEQFF.

The chain combines TRBV28 with TRBJ2-7, with D maybe TRBD1 (7 bases). Germline V CDR1 and CDR2: MDHEN, SYDVKM. Trimming removed 3 bases from V and 6 bases from J, with 24 bases in between. The CDR3 sequence is 17 residues long. For the CDR3, the DNA is TGTGCCAGCAGTTTTGGGATTTTTGCGGGGACAGTCCCCGAGCAGTACTTC. It specifies CASSFGIFAGTVPEQYF.